A single sample is the source of the 32 T cell receptor beta chains below, sequenced in a study of patients and donors after allogeneic stem cell transplantation (dated by TCRdb to about 2020). Receptors were amplified or captured by RT-PCR. Sequenced using a NextSeq 550. TCRdb cleaned the public reads at Q25 with fastp, built clones with MiXCR and kept in-frame beta chains. Each entry merges the rows of one CDR3 protein and shows their most common DNA and genes. This sample has approximately 150,000 distinct CDR3 sequences in its table, and 30% of those were observed once. The top ten clones comprise 3.2% of the sample. Source material: blood, either unsorted or a sorted T cell fraction (not recorded which). These receptors all come from a human donor who was either an allogeneic HSCT recipient or a stem cell or donor lymphocyte infusion donor (not recorded which). It is not recorded whose cells these are; they may come from a transplant donor.

This clonotype was recorded only once. The chain joins TRBV27 to TRBJ2-7, with no clear D. Looked up from germline, CDR1 is MNHEY and CDR2 is SMNVEV (reference sequence). The CDR3 covers 14 residues. Trimming took off 4 bases at V and 2 bases at J, with 12 bases between the two ends. The CDR3, as DNA: TGTGCCAGCAGTTCCCGACACGGCACCTACGAGCAGTACTTC. It codes for CASSSRHGTYEQYF.

This clonotype was seen a few times. The gene calls are TRBV27 and TRBJ2-1, with TRBD2 matching over 13 bases. The CDR3 is 17 residues long. The germline V gene has CDR1 MNHEY and CDR2 SMNVEV (reference sequence). With 0 bases clipped from V and 8 bases from J, the junction kept 7 bases outside the gene matches. The DNA for the CDR3 is TGTGCCAGCAGTTTATCGGGCCCGACTAGCGGGAGGTATGAGCAGTTCTTC. It yields the protein CASSLSGPTSGRYEQFF.

The chain recombines TRBV3-1 with TRBJ2-1; 11 nucleotides line up with TRBD2. The CDR3 covers 18 residues. V shed 4 bases, J shed 7 bases, and the junction held 15 bases outside the gene matches. CDR1 is LGHDT and CDR2 is YNNKEL in the germline V gene (reference sequence). The CDR3 region has the DNA TGTGCCAGCAGCCGAGTGTCGGTAGCGGGAGGGATTGGGAATGAGCAGTTCTTC. Amino acids: CASSRVSVAGGIGNEQFF.

This clonotype has more than one count but fewer than ten. The V and J genes are TRBV6-5 and TRBJ1-5, with D hard to call. This CDR3 has 16 residues. With 5 bases removed from V and 4 bases from J, the gap between germline ends came to 18 bases. The germline CDR1 and CDR2 sequences are MNHEY and SVGAGI. CDR3 DNA sequence: TGTGCCAGCAGTCCCGCGCTTGGACGGTTTAATCAGCCCCAGCATTTT. Amino acids: CASSPALGRFNQPQHF.

The chain is built from TRBV12-3 or TRBV12-4 and TRBJ2-2; 9 bases align to TRBD2. The J segment lost 7 bases and the V segment lost 7 bases, leaving 10 bases of the junction unmatched. CDR3 size: 15 residues. DNA of the CDR3: TGTGCCAGCACGGTGACTAGCGGACAAGTCGGGGAGCTGTTTTTT. This translates into CASTVTSGQVGELFF.

V is TRBV20-1 and J is TRBJ1-3, with D uncertain. The CDR3 contains 14 residues. V was shortened by 2 bases and J by 4 bases, with 12 bases between the two germline ends. CDR1 and CDR2 (germline): DFQATT, SNEGSKA (reference sequence). This chain's CDR3 is CSARPVMGGNTIYF. The CDR3 DNA reads as TGCAGTGCTAGACCCGTAATGGGAGGAAACACCATATATTTT.

The rearrangement links TRBV12-3 or TRBV12-4 to TRBJ2-7, with 7 bases matching TRBD2. There are 14 residues in the CDR3. The ends lost 3 bases at V and 0 bases at J; junction bases unmatched: 2. CDR3 nucleotide sequence: TGTGCCAGCAGTTTTTCGGGAGGCTCCTACGAGCAGTACTTC. As protein: CASSFSGGSYEQYF.

The chain uses TRBV5-1 and TRBJ2-1, with TRBD2 identical over 13 bases. V shed 1 base, J shed 2 bases, and the junction held 12 bases outside the gene matches. Germline V gene data show CDR1 as SGHRS and CDR2 as YFSETQ. The CDR3 extends over 20 amino acids. CDR3: CASSLPRGLAGYSAYNEQFF. In DNA, the CDR3 is TGCGCCAGCAGCTTGCCTCGGGGACTAGCGGGGTACTCAGCCTACAATGAGCAGTTCTTC. The entire variable domain, with the rest obtained from reference TRBV5-1 and TRBJ2-1, is as follows: KAGVTQTPRYLIKTRGQQVTLSCSPISGHRSVSWYQQTPGQGLQFLFEYFSETQRNKGNFPGRFSGRQFSNSRSEMNVSTLELGDSALYLCASSLPRGLAGYSAYNEQFFGPGTRLTVL.

The chain is built from TRBV4-3 and TRBJ2-2; a weak D match, TRBD1 (5 bases). Germline V gene lookup returns CDR1 LGHNA and CDR2 YSLEER. CDR3 size: 13 residues. The V end was cut by 8 bases, the J end by 4 bases, with 11 bases between. This chain's CDR3 is CASRRVGTGELFF. DNA for the CDR3: TGCGCCAGCCGCAGGGTAGGCACCGGGGAGCTGTTTTTT.

This clonotype has a handful of counts. This sequence joins TRBV25-1 and TRBJ1-2; D perhaps matches TRBD1 (5 bases). Per germline, CDR1 MGHDK and CDR2 SYGVNS. The V and J ends lost 7 bases and 13 bases respectively, with 22 bases between them. The CDR3 loop spans 13 amino acids. In nucleotides, the CDR3 is TGTGCCAGCACCGCGGGGACCGAGAGTATGCTCACCTTC. Translating gives CASTAGTESMLTF.

This clonotype was detected many times. The J gene is TRBJ2-7, the V gene TRBV5-1; TRBD2 aligns across 7 bases. J was trimmed by 0 bases and V by 4 bases; bases with no gene match: 1. The CDR3 extends over 13 amino acids. Germline CDR1 and CDR2: SGHRS and YFSETQ. CDR3 DNA sequence: TGCGCCAGCAGCCCGGGAGGCTCCTACGAGCAGTACTTC. It encodes CASSPGGSYEQYF.

This clonotype has only a few counts. The V gene is TRBV12-3 or TRBV12-4, the J gene TRBJ2-1, with 13 bases matching TRBD2. CDR3 size: 15 residues. V gave up 1 base and J gave up 8 bases; unmatched junction bases: 2. CDR3 sequence reads: CASSLGLAGGHEQFF. CDR3 bases: TGTGCCAGCAGTTTAGGACTAGCGGGAGGCCATGAGCAGTTCTTC.

This sequence joins TRBV2 and TRBJ2-7; tentative D call: TRBD1 (5 bases). V was trimmed by 7 bases and J by 0 bases, leaving 16 bases between them. This CDR3 spans 15 amino acids. Germline-derived CDR1 and CDR2 are SNHLY and FYNNEI. Written as DNA, the CDR3 is TGTGCCAGCAACCCTTTTGGACACCCCTCCTACGAGCAGTACTTC. Its translation: CASNPFGHPSYEQYF. The full variable domain, in which reference TRBV2 and TRBJ2-7 provide the parts outside the CDR3, is EPEVTQTPSHQVTQMGQEVILRCVPISNHLYFYWYRQILGQKVEFLVSFYNNEISEKSEIFDDQFSVERPDGSNFTLKIRSTKLEDSAMYFCASNPFGHPSYEQYFGPGTRLTVT.

This clonotype was picked up many times. The chain combines TRBV12-3 or TRBV12-4 with TRBJ1-3, with D possibly TRBD1 on 5 matching bases. V dropped 5 bases and J dropped 6 bases, with 8 bases sitting between them. The CDR3 is 12 amino acids. CDR3 region: CASSRQLNTIYF. The CDR3 DNA is TGTGCCAGCAGTCGACAGCTAAACACCATATATTTT.

The J gene is TRBJ1-5, the V gene TRBV12-3 or TRBV12-4, with 7 bases matching TRBD1. This CDR3 is built from 17 residues. The J segment lost 4 bases and the V segment lost 1 base, leaving 10 bases of the junction unmatched. The CDR3 is CASSLGPPTGRNQPQHF. CDR3 coding DNA: TGTGCCAGCAGTTTAGGCCCCCCGACAGGGCGGAATCAGCCCCAGCATTTT.

The chain joins TRBV11-1 to TRBJ1-2; 7 bases agree with TRBD1. The V segment lost 9 bases and the J segment 5 bases; nucleotides outside the gene matches: 6. CDR1 and CDR2 from the germline V gene are SGHAT and FQDESV (reference sequence). The CDR3 consists of 12 residues. The CDR3 DNA reads as TGTGCCAGTGGGACAGCGTCTTATGGCTACACCTTC. The encoded protein is CASGTASYGYTF.

Here the CDR3 DNA reads TGCAGTGCCCTCCGGGACAGGTACGAGCAGTACTTC. Translation gives CSALRDRYEQYF. The chain joins TRBV20-1 to TRBJ2-7; 8 nucleotides match TRBD1. The CDR3 runs 12 residues. The junction had 5 bases not matched to a gene; V was cut back by 6 bases and J by 4 bases. Germline loops: CDR1 DFQATT, CDR2 SNEGSKA (reference sequence).

J is TRBJ1-2 and V is TRBV12-3 or TRBV12-4, with a tentative D call TRBD1 (6 bases). The V gene lost 5 bases and the J gene lost 3 bases, with 10 bases spanning the gap. This CDR3 is 13 amino acids long. CDR3 sequence (DNA): TGTGCCAGCAGTACGGACAGATACTATGGCTACACCTTC. It specifies CASSTDRYYGYTF.

This clonotype has a handful of counts. The chain is built from TRBV9 and TRBJ2-1, with D uncertain. CDR1 and CDR2 from the germline V gene are SGDLS and YYNGEE. Between the trimmed V and J ends, which lost 0 bases and 5 bases, there was a span of 9 bases. The CDR3 has 14 amino acids. Written as DNA, the CDR3 is TGTGCCAGCAGCGTAGCTCACAGCCACAATGAGCAGTTCTTC. Encoded protein: CASSVAHSHNEQFF.

This clonotype was detected a few times. The chain couples TRBV20-1 to TRBJ1-2; D is ambiguous. The germline V gene has CDR1 DFQATT and CDR2 SNEGSKA (reference sequence). Deletions cut 2 bases from V and 4 bases from J, with 11 bases between. The CDR3 has 13 amino acids. The CDR3 bases are TGCAGTGCTAGATTACCGGGTTTCTATGGCTACACCTTC. Residues: CSARLPGFYGYTF.

This clonotype came up a few times. The gene calls are TRBV18 and TRBJ2-1; 13 bases match TRBD2. Unmatched junction bases numbered 8, after V lost 3 bases and J lost 9 bases. The CDR3 extends over 16 amino acids. Germline V gives CDR1 KGHSH, CDR2 LQKENI. The CDR3, as DNA: TGTGCCAGCTCACCCCCCGGGACTAGCGGGATCCGTGAGCAGTTCTTC. Translation gives CASSPPGTSGIREQFF.

The DNA for the CDR3 is TGTGCCAGCAGCTTAGCGCTTACTTCCAGGGGGAACACTGAAGCTTTCTTT. Its protein product is CASSLALTSRGNTEAFF. The chain joins TRBV7-8 to TRBJ1-1; possibly TRBD1 for D (6 bases). Trimming cost V 0 bases and J 1 base, with 15 bases left between them. Per germline, CDR1 SGHVS and CDR2 FQNEAQ. CDR3 length: 17 residues.

The table lists this clonotype with a few counts. J is TRBJ2-7 and V is TRBV6-5; 7 bases map to TRBD1. The germline CDR1 and CDR2 sequences are MNHEY and SVGAGI. This CDR3 region has 14 residues. With V trimmed by 0 bases and J by 2 bases, 1 base remained unmatched. The CDR3 is CASSYSDRAYEQYF. Written as DNA, the CDR3 is TGTGCCAGCAGTTACTCTGACAGGGCCTACGAGCAGTACTTC.

The chain links TRBV18 to TRBJ1-1, with D uncertain. Trimming took 2 bases from V and 2 from J, leaving 6 bases between them. The CDR3 loop spans 13 amino acids. The germline V gene encodes CDR1 KGHSH and CDR2 LQKENI. This CDR3 reads CASSPGANTEAFF. CDR3 nucleotides: TGTGCCAGCTCACCAGGAGCCAACACTGAAGCTTTCTTT. The variable domain in full, with the rest retrieved from reference TRBV18 and TRBJ1-1, is NAGVMQNPRHLVRRRGQEARLRCSPMKGHSHVYWYRQLPEEGLKFMVYLQKENIIDESGMPKERFSAEFPKEGPSILRIQQVVRGDSAAYFCASSPGANTEAFFGQGTRLTVV.

A few counts support this clonotype. This chain links TRBV9 with TRBJ2-1, with D maybe TRBD2 (6 bases). The V and J ends lost 4 bases and 0 bases respectively, with 20 bases between them. Per the germline V gene, CDR1 is SGDLS and CDR2 is YYNGEE. This CDR3 has 18 residues. The CDR3 loop is CASSSRTGDPSSYNEQFF. For the CDR3, the DNA is TGTGCCAGCAGCAGCCGGACGGGGGATCCTAGCTCCTACAATGAGCAGTTCTTC.

This chain joins TRBV29-1 and TRBJ1-2, with no clear D. V was pared by 7 bases and J by 3 bases, with 15 bases between. This CDR3 has 13 residues. Per germline, CDR1 SQVTM and CDR2 ANQGSEA. CDR3 protein: CSAIKDTDYGYTF. In DNA form, the CDR3 reads TGCAGCGCTATAAAAGACACCGACTATGGCTACACCTTC.

The table lists this clonotype with a few counts. The chain couples TRBV29-1 to TRBJ1-3, with 8 nucleotides matching TRBD1. The CDR3 consists of 12 residues. The trim removed 7 bases at V and 3 bases at J, leaving 2 bases unmatched. The germline V gene encodes CDR1 SQVTM and CDR2 ANQGSEA. The CDR3 is CSATGGGNTIYF. The CDR3 bases are TGCAGCGCCACAGGGGGTGGAAACACCATATATTTT.

The chain has TRBV7-9 and TRBJ2-7; D is uncertain. Germline V gives CDR1 SEHNR, CDR2 FQNEAQ (reference sequence). The V end was cut by 1 base, the J end by 0 bases, with 7 bases between. This CDR3 region has 14 residues. CDR3 DNA sequence: TGTGCCAGCAGCTTAGGGCGGCTCTCCTACGAGCAGTACTTC. This encodes CASSLGRLSYEQYF.

V and J are TRBV9 and TRBJ2-5; TRBD2 agrees at 8 bases. V was clipped by 3 bases and J by 4 bases; unmatched bases: 8. There are 15 residues in the CDR3. Germline assignment: CDR1 SGDLS and CDR2 YYNGEE. The CDR3 DNA sequence: TGTGCCAGCAGCGCCCACCCTCTAGCGGGAGAGACCCAGTACTTC. This sequence encodes CASSAHPLAGETQYF.

This chain uses TRBV24-1 with TRBJ2-7, with 7 nucleotides matching TRBD1. V shed 3 bases and J 1 base; nucleotides not matched to a gene: 2. The CDR3 runs to 14 residues. Germline loops: CDR1 KGHDR, CDR2 SFDVKD. The CDR3 loop reads CATSDRDRSYEQYF. The CDR3 nucleotides read TGTGCCACCAGTGATCGGGACAGATCCTACGAGCAGTACTTC.

CDR3 region: CASSLVVNEKLFF. CDR3 nucleotides: TGTGCCAGCAGCTTAGTAGTGAATGAAAAACTGTTTTTT. The rearrangement links TRBV7-6 to TRBJ1-4; D remains ambiguous. This CDR3 contains 13 residues. In germline, CDR1 is SGHVS, CDR2 FNYEAQ. Trimming removed 1 base from V and 5 bases from J, with 5 bases in between. The whole variable domain, filled in from reference TRBV7-6 and TRBJ1-4, reads GAGVSQSPRYKVTKRGQDVALRCDPISGHVSLYWYRQALGQGPEFLTYFNYEAQQDKSGLPNDRFSAERPEGSISTLTIQRTEQRDSAMYRCASSLVVNEKLFFGSGTQLSVL.

The sample holds a few counts of this clonotype. This chain connects TRBV7-2 to TRBJ1-3; no clear D gene. V lost 1 base and J lost 0, with 10 bases in between. CDR1 and CDR2 (germline): SGHTA, FQGNSA. The CDR3 loop spans 16 amino acids. The CDR3 loop is CASSLGPVISGNTIYF. CDR3 bases: TGTGCCAGCAGCTTAGGTCCAGTTATCTCTGGAAACACCATATATTTT.